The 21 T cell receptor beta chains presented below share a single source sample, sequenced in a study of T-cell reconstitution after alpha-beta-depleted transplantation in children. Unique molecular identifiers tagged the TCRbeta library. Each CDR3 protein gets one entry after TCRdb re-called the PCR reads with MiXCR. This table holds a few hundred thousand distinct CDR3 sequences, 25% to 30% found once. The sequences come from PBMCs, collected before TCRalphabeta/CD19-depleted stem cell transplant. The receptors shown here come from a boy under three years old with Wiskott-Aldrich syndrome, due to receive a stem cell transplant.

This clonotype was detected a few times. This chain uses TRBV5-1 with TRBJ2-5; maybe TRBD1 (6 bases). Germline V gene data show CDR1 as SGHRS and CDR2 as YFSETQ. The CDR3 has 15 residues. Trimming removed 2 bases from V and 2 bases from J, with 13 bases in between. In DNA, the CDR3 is TGCGCCAGCAGCTTTACAGGGTTGTATCAAGAGACCCAGTACTTC. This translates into CASSFTGLYQETQYF.

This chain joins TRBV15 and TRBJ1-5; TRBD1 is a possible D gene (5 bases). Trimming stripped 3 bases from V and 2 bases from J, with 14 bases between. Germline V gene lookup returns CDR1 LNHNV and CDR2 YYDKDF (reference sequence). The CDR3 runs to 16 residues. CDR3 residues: CATSSPGKPGNQPQHF. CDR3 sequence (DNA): TGTGCCACCAGCAGTCCAGGGAAACCGGGCAATCAGCCCCAGCATTTT.

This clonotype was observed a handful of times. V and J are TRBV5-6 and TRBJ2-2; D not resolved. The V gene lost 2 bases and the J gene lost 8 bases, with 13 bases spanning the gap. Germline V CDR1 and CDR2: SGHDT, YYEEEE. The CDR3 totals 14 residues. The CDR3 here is CASSFRPFGGELFF. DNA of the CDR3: TGTGCCAGCAGCTTCCGACCGTTTGGTGGGGAGCTGTTTTTT.

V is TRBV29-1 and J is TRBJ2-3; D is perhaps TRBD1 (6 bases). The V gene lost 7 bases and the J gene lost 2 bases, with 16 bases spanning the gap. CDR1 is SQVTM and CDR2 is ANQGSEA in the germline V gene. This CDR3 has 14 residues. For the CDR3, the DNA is TGCAGCGCAACGGAACAGGGCACCACAGATACGCAGTATTTT. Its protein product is CSATEQGTTDTQYF.

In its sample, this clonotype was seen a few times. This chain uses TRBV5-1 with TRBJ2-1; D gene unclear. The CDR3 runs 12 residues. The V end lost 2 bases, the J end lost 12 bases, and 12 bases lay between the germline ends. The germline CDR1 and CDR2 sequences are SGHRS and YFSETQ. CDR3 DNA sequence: TGCGCCAGCAGCTTACCTTCCCCCCGGCAGTTCTTC. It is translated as CASSLPSPRQFF.

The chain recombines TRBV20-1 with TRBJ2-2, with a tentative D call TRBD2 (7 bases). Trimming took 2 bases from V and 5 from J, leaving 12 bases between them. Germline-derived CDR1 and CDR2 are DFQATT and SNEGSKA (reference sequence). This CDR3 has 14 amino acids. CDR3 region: CSARMGGGTGELFF. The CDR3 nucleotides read TGCAGTGCTAGAATGGGAGGGGGAACCGGGGAGCTGTTTTTT.

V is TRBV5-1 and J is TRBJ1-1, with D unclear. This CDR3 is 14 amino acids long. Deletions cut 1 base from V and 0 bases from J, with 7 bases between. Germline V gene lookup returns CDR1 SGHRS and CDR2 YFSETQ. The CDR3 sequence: CASSLPALNTEAFF. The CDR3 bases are TGCGCCAGCAGCTTGCCGGCGCTGAACACTGAAGCTTTCTTT.

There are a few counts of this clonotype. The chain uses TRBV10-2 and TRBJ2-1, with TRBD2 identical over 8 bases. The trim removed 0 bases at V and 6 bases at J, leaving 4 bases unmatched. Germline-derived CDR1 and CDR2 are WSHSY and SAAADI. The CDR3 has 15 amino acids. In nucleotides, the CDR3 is TGCGCCAGCAGTGAGTCAGCGGGAGAGGGCAATGAGCAGTTCTTC. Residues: CASSESAGEGNEQFF.

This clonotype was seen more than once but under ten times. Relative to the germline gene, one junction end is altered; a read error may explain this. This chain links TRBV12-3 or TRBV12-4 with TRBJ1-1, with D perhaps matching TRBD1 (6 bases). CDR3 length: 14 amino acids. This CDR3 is CASSFQGIRTGAFF. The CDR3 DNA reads TGTGCCAGCAGTTTTCAGGGGATAAGAACTGGAGCTTTCTTT.

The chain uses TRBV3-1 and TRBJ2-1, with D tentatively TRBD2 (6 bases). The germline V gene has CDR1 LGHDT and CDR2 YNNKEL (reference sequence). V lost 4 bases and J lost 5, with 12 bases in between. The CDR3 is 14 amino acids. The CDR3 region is CASSPGTPHNEQFF. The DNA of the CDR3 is TGTGCCAGCAGCCCCGGGACTCCTCACAATGAGCAGTTCTTC.

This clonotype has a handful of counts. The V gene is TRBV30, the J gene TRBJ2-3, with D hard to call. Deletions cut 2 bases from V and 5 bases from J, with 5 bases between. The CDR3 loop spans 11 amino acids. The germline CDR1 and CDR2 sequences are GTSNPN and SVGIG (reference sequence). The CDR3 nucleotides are TGTGCCTGGAGTAAGGGAGATACGCAGTATTTT. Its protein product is CAWSKGDTQYF.

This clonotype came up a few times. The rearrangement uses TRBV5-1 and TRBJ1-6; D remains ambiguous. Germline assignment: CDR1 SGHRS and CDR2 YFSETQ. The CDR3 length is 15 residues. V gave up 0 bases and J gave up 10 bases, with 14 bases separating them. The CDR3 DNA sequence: TGCGCCAGCAGCTTGGATGGGATTCTCAACTCACCCCTCCACTTT. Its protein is CASSLDGILNSPLHF.

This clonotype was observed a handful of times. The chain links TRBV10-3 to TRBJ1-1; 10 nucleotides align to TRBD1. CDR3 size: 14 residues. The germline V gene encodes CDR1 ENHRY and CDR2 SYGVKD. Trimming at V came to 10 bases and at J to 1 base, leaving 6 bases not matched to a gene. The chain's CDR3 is CATWDRGRNTEAFF. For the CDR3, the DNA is TGTGCCACATGGGACAGGGGACGGAACACTGAAGCTTTCTTT.

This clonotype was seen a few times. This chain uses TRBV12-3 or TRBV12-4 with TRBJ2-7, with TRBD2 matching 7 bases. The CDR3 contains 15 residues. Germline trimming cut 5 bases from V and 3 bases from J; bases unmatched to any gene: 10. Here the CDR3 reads CASSATSALIYEQYF. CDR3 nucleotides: TGTGCCAGCAGTGCAACTAGCGCGTTAATCTACGAGCAGTACTTC.

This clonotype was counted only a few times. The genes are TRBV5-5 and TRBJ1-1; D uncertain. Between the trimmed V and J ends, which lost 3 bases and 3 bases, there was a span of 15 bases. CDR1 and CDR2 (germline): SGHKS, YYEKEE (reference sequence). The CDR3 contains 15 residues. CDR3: CASSWTAGSDTEAFF. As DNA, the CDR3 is TGTGCCAGCAGCTGGACTGCGGGGAGCGACACTGAAGCTTTCTTT.

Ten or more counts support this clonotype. The CDR3 spells CAISESAQYTYEQYF. Written as DNA, the CDR3 is TGTGCCATCAGTGAGTCCGCCCAGTATACCTACGAGCAGTACTTC. The J gene is TRBJ2-7, the V gene TRBV10-3; no firm D call. Trimming removed 0 bases at V and 2 bases at J, with 11 bases between. The CDR3 totals 15 residues. Germline CDR1 reads ENHRY; CDR2 reads SYGVKD.

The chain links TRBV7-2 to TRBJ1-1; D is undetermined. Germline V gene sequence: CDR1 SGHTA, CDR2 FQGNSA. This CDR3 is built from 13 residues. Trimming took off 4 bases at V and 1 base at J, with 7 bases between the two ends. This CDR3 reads CASSWTENTEAFF. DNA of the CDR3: TGTGCCAGCAGCTGGACGGAGAACACTGAAGCTTTCTTT.

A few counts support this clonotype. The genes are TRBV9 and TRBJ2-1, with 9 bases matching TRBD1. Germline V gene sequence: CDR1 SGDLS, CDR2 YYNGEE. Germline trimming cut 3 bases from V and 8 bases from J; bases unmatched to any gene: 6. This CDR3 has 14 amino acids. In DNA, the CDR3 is TGTGCCAGCAGCGCCGGGACAGGGCGCCATGAGCAGTTCTTC. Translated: CASSAGTGRHEQFF. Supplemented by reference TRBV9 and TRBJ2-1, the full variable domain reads DSGVTQTPKHLITATGQRVTLRCSPRSGDLSVYWYQQSLDQGLQFLIQYYNGEERAKGNILERFSAQQFPDLHSELNLSSLELGDSALYFCASSAGTGRHEQFFGPGTRLTVL.

As DNA, the CDR3 is TGTGCCAGTAGTATTTCGGGACAGGGAGGCACTGAAGCTTTCTTT. Translating it yields CASSISGQGGTEAFF. The rearrangement links TRBV19 to TRBJ1-1; 9 bases are shared with TRBD1. The CDR3 has 15 residues. Trimming took 3 bases from V and 4 from J; bases not matched to a gene: 6. CDR1 and CDR2 (germline): LNHDA, SQIVND (reference sequence).

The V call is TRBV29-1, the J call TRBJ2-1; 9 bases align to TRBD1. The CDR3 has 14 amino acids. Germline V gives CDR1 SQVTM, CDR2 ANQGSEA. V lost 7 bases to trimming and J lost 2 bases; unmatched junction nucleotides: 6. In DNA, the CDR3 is TGCAGCGCCCGGGACAGGGCGACCTACAATGAGCAGTTCTTC. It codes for CSARDRATYNEQFF.

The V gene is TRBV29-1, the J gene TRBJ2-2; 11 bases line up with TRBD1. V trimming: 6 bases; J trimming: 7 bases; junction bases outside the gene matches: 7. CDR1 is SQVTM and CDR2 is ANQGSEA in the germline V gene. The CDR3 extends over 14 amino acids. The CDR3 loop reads CSVDGGQGVGELFF. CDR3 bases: TGCAGCGTCGATGGGGGACAGGGGGTCGGGGAGCTGTTTTTT.